The 9 T cell receptor beta chains below come from one sample, sequenced in a study of identical twins. TCRdb re-derived calls from the 5' RACE reads in MiXCR, one entry per CDR3 protein. The sample comprises 640,000 or so distinct CDR3 sequences, 5.5% to 6.5% of which are singletons, and 1.5% to 2% rests with the top ten. The sequencing sample was made of naive T cells sorted from blood. These receptors were taken from a man between 18 and 35 years old in good health.

This clonotype was recorded at least ten times. The CDR3 is CASSLGLAGFYNEQFF. The CDR3 DNA reads as TGTGCCAGCAGCTTAGGACTAGCGGGGTTCTACAATGAGCAGTTCTTC. V gene TRBV11-1 combines with J gene TRBJ2-1; 11 bases map to TRBD2. Germline V CDR1 and CDR2: SGHAT, FQDESV (reference sequence). There are 16 residues in the CDR3. Trimming at V came to 1 base and at J to 3 bases, leaving 2 bases not matched to a gene.

This clonotype appeared many times. The V call is TRBV2, the J call TRBJ2-3; D gene ambiguous. Germline-derived CDR1 and CDR2 are SNHLY and FYNNEI. The CDR3 is 13 amino acids. The V end lost 6 bases, the J end lost 0 bases, and 7 bases lay between the germline ends. The CDR3 here is CASRGSSTDTQYF. The DNA for the CDR3 is TGTGCCAGCAGGGGCTCTAGCACAGATACGCAGTATTTT.

This clonotype was counted ten times or more. V and J are TRBV12-3 or TRBV12-4 and TRBJ2-1; D unclear. The CDR3 length is 14 residues. V lost 6 bases, J lost 2 bases, and 11 bases lay in between. This CDR3 is CASRTRLAYNEQFF. CDR3 bases: TGTGCCAGCAGGACGCGGCTAGCCTACAATGAGCAGTTCTTC.

In this sample, this clonotype turned up a few times. The chain uses TRBV5-1 and TRBJ2-1, with 7 bases identical to TRBD2. The CDR3 covers 14 residues. V gave up 0 bases and J gave up 7 bases; unmatched junction bases: 4. Germline CDR1 SGHRS, CDR2 YFSETQ. CDR3 residues: CASSLGGSTNEQFF. The CDR3 DNA sequence: TGCGCCAGCAGCTTGGGCGGGAGTACAAATGAGCAGTTCTTC.

The V gene is TRBV20-1, the J gene TRBJ2-3; 9 bases agree with TRBD2. CDR1 DFQATT and CDR2 SNEGSKA come from the germline V gene (reference sequence). Germline trimming cut 3 bases from V and 8 bases from J; bases unmatched to any gene: 12. This CDR3 is 15 amino acids long. Here the CDR3 reads CSARVPAGGPGTQYF. The DNA of the CDR3 is TGCAGTGCTAGGGTTCCGGCGGGAGGGCCGGGTACGCAGTATTTT.

This clonotype was seen ten or more times. The chain is built from TRBV15 and TRBJ2-3, with 10 bases lining up with TRBD1. CDR3 length equals 18 residues. Germline V CDR1 and CDR2: LNHNV, YYDKDF (reference sequence). Germline trimming cut 8 bases from V and 3 bases from J; bases unmatched to any gene: 17. The CDR3 loop is CATSRPPGQGWSTDTQYF. The CDR3 DNA sequence: TGTGCCACCTCCCGTCCGCCGGGACAGGGGTGGTCGACAGATACGCAGTATTTT. Full variable domain (outside the CDR3, taken from reference TRBV15 and TRBJ2-3): DAMVIQNPRYQVTQFGKPVTLSCSQTLNHNVMYWYQQKSSQAPKLLFHYYDKDFNNEADTPDNFQSRRPNTSFCFLDIRSPGLGDTAMYLCATSRPPGQGWSTDTQYFGPGTRLTVL.

This clonotype appeared a few times. V and J are TRBV4-3 and TRBJ1-2; D is possibly TRBD1 (5 bases). With 1 base removed from V and 1 base from J, the gap between germline ends came to 10 bases. Germline CDR1 LGHNA, CDR2 YSLEER. This CDR3 is 15 amino acids long. The CDR3 reads CASSQGDPDNYGYTF. In nucleotides, the CDR3 is TGCGCCAGCAGCCAAGGGGACCCAGATAACTATGGCTACACCTTC.

This clonotype was counted at least ten times. The rearrangement uses TRBV5-5 and TRBJ2-5; a possible D gene is TRBD1 (5 bases). This CDR3 comprises 16 residues. V was pared by 0 bases and J by 3 bases, with 15 bases between. Germline loops: CDR1 SGHKS, CDR2 YYEKEE (reference sequence). The CDR3 spells CASSLGLATEKETQYF. The CDR3 DNA is TGTGCCAGCAGCTTGGGGCTCGCGACAGAAAAAGAGACCCAGTACTTC. Using reference TRBV5-5 and TRBJ2-5 for the parts outside the CDR3, the full variable domain is DAGVTQSPTHLIKTRGQQVTLRCSPISGHKSVSWYQQVLGQGPQFIFQYYEKEERGRGNFPDRFSARQFPNYSSELNVNALLLGDSALYLCASSLGLATEKETQYFGPGTRLLVL.

This clonotype showed up many times. Here the CDR3 DNA reads TGTGCCAGCAGTCAGAGCCGGAGCACAGATACGCAGTATTTT. Protein sequence: CASSQSRSTDTQYF. The rearrangement joins TRBV7-2 to TRBJ2-3; no firm D call. The CDR3 length is 14 residues. From germline, CDR1 is SGHTA and CDR2 FQGNSA. Trimming cost V 6 bases and J 0 bases, with 10 bases left between them.